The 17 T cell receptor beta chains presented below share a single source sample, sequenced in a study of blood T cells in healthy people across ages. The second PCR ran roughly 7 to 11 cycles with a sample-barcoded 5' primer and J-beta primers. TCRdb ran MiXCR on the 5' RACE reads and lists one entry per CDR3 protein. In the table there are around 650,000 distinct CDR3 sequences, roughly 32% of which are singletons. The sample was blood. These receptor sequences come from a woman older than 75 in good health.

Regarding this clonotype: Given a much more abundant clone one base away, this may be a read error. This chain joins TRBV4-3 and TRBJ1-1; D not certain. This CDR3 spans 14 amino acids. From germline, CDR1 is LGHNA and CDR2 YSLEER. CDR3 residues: CAGSQVLGGTEAFF. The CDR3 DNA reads TGCGCCGGCAGCCAAGTCTTGGGAGGAACTGAAGCTTTCTTT.

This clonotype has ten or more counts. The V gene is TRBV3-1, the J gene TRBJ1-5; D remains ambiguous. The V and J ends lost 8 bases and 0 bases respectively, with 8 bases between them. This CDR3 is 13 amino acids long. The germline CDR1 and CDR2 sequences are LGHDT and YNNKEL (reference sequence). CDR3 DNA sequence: TGTGCCAGCGGGTTCTATAGCAATCAGCCCCAGCATTTT. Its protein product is CASGFYSNQPQHF.

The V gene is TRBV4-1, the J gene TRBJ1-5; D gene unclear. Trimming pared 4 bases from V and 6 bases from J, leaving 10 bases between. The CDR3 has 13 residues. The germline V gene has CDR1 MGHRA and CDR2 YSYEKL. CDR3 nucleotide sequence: TGCGCCAGCAGCCCTAGGGAAGGTCAGCCCCAGCATTTT. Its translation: CASSPREGQPQHF.

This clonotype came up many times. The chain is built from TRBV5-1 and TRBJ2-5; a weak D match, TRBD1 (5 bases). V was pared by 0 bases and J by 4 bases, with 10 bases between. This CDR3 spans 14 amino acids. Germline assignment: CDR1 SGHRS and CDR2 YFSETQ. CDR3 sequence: CASSLVQGSETQYF. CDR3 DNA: TGCGCCAGCAGCTTGGTCCAGGGTTCAGAGACCCAGTACTTC.

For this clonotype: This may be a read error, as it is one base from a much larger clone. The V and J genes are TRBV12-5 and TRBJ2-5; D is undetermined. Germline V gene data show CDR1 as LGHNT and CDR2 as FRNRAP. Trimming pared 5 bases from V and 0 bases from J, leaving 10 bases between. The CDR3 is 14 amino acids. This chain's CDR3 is CASGADPNQETQYF. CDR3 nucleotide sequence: TGTGCTAGTGGTGCGGACCCTAACCAAGAGACCCAGTACTTC.

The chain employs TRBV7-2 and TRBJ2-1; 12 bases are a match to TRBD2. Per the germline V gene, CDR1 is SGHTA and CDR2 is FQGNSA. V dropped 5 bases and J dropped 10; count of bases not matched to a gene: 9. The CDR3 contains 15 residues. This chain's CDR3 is CASSVTSGGRGEQFF. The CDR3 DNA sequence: TGTGCCAGCAGCGTCACTAGCGGGGGGCGGGGGGAGCAGTTCTTC.

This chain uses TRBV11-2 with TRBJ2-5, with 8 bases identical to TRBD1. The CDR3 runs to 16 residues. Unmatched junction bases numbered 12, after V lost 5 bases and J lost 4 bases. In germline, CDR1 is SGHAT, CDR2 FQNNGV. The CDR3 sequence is CASSPRPTGGRETQYF. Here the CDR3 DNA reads TGTGCCAGCAGCCCCCGGCCCACAGGGGGAAGAGAGACCCAGTACTTC.

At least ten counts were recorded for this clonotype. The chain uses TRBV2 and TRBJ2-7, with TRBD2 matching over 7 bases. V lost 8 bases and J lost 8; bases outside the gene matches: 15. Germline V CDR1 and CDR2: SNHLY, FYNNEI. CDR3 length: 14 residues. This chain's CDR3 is CASLSGPGLYQQYF. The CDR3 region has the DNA TGTGCCAGCCTTAGCGGGCCAGGATTGTATCAGCAGTACTTC.

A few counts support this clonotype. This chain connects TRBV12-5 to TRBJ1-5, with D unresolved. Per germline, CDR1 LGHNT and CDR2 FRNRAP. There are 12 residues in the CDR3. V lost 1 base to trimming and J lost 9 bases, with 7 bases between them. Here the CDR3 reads CASGLGPGPQHF. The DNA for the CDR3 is TGTGCTAGTGGTTTGGGGCCAGGGCCCCAGCATTTT.

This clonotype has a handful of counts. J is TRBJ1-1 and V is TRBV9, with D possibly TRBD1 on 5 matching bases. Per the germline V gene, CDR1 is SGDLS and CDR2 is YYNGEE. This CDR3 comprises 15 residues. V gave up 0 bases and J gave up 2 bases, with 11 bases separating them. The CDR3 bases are TGTGCCAGCAGCGTAGGAGGGACGCTCAACACTGAAGCTTTCTTT. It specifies CASSVGGTLNTEAFF.

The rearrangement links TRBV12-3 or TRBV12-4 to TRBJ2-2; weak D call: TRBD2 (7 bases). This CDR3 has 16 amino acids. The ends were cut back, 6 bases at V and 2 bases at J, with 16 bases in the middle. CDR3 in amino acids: CASSPGAGVNTGELFF. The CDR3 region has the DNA TGTGCCAGCAGCCCGGGGGCGGGGGTAAACACCGGGGAGCTGTTTTTT.

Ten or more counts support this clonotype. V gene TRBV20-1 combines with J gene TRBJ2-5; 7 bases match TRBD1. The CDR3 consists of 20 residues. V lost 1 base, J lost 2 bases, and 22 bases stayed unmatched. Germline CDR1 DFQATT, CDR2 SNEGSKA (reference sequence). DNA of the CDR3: TGCAGTGCTAGAGGACAAGGGGTACAGGGGTCCTCGACACCTCAAGAGACCCAGTACTTC. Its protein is CSARGQGVQGSSTPQETQYF.

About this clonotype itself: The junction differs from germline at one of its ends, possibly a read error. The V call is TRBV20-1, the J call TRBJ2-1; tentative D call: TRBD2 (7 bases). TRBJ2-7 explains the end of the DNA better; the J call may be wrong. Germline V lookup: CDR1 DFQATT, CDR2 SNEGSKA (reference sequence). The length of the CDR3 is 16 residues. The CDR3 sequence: CSARLIGGGSYNEQYF. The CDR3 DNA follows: TGCAGCGCTAGGTTGATAGGCGGGGGCTCCTACAATGAGCAGTACTTC.

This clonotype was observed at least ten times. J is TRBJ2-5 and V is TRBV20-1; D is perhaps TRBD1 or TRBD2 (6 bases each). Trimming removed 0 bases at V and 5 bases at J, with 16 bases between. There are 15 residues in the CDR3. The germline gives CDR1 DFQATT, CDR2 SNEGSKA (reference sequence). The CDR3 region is CSARDKGGWEETQYF. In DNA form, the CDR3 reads TGCAGTGCTAGAGATAAAGGGGGGTGGGAGGAGACCCAGTACTTC.

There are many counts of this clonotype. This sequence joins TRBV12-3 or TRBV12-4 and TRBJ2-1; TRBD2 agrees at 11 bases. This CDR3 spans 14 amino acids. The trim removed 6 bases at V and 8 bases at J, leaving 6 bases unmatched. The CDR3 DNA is TGTGCCAGCAGCCTAGCGGGGGGCGGGCATGAGCAGTTCTTC. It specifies CASSLAGGGHEQFF.

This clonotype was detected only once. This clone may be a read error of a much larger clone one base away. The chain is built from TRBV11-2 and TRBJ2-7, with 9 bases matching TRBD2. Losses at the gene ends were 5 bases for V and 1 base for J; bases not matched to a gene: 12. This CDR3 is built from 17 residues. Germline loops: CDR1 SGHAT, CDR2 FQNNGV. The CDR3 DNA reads TGTGCCAGCAGCCCGACGCCCCAGGGACTAGCTTCCTACGAGCAGTACTTC. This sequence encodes CASSPTPQGLASYEQYF.

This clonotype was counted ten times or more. This chain's CDR3 is CASSSDRVSNEQYF. CDR3 sequence (DNA): TGTGCCAGCAGCTCCGACAGGGTGTCCAACGAGCAGTACTTC. The rearrangement joins TRBV7-2 to TRBJ2-7; 7 bases match TRBD1. V gave up 4 bases and J gave up 5 bases; unmatched junction bases: 8. This CDR3 is built from 14 residues. Germline V gene data show CDR1 as SGHTA and CDR2 as FQGNSA. Based on the CDR3 plus reference TRBV7-2 and TRBJ2-7, the full variable domain is GAGVSQSPSNKVTEKGKDVELRCDPISGHTALYWYRQSLGQGLEFLIYFQGNSAPDKSGLPSDRFSAERTGGSVSTLTIQRTQQEDSAVYLCASSSDRVSNEQYFGPGTRLTVT.